This record looks at one TCR beta chain sequence and its context. This entry is derived from a study of identifying expanded T cells in peripheral blood. Here immunoSEQ multiplex PCR was the method, and the copy in TCRdb shows in-frame clones only, minus some. This sample has over 80,000 clones, with approximately 86% found just once. The CDR3 is made up of 13 amino acids. CDR1 KGHSH and CDR2 LQKENI come from the germline V gene. V was clipped by 3 bases and J by 6 bases, with 8 bases between them. This sequence was found in a person aged 18-69 years in good health. The sequencing input was blood. The chain links TRBV18 to TRBJ1-4; unclear D gene. The CDR3 DNA reads as TGTGCCAGCTCACCTGGGCAGGATGAAAAACTGTTTTTT. Amino acids: CASSPGQDEKLFF.